This TCR beta chain was captured in a study of blood T cell repertoires in COVID-19. As for the study in general: There were acute and convalescent COVID-19 samples, and they came from the United States, Italy and Spain. Sample material is recorded as cDNA or gDNA derived from T cells, B-cell-depleted T cells, or PBMCs.

The study assigned cohorts using participant-reported clinical history. The sample holds one count of this clone. Data came from immunoSEQ multiplex PCR; TCRdb stores just in-frame clones and leaves some out. The repertoire holds about 400,000 clones, with under 90% as singletons. CDR1 and CDR2 (germline): LNHDA, SQIVND (reference sequence). V shed 6 bases and J 0 bases; nucleotides not matched to a gene: 6. The CDR3 loop spans 16 amino acids. Sequencing input: PBMCs or T cells enriched from blood (not recorded which). The clonotype originates from a woman aged 25-40 years who had recovered from COVID-19. This sequence joins TRBV19 and TRBJ1-4; TRBD1 matches at 8 bases. For the CDR3, the DNA is TGTGCCAGTAGCGACAGGGGCGTCGCAACTAATGAAAAACTGTTTTTT. It codes for CASSDRGVATNEKLFF.